Listed here are 8 T cell receptor beta chains from one sample, sequenced in a study of beta chain features in type 1 diabetes. Study conclusions and caveats: Moderate but significant shortening of TCRB CDR3s was recorded in all four CD4+ subsets from Type 1 diabetes patients.

The study reverse transcribed the entire isolated RNA, so it sequenced expressed TCRB transcripts. Only in-frame clones appear in the TCRdb table, and some are missing; sequencing was by immunoSEQ multiplex PCR. The sample holds 130,000 to 150,000 clones, more than 10% seen once. The antigens these receptors bind are not known. Sample: central memory CD4+ T cells from blood. Source of these receptors: a man aged 18 to 35 with type 1 diabetes.

This clone was detected a few times. This chain connects TRBV7-9 to TRBJ2-3, with D possibly being TRBD1 (5 bases). V shed 5 bases and J shed 2 bases, with 14 bases lying between them. The CDR3 is made up of 15 amino acids. Germline V gene lookup returns CDR1 SEHNR and CDR2 FQNEAQ (reference sequence). The DNA of the CDR3 is TGTGCCAGCAGCCGGCAGGGTCCCGACACAGATACGCAGTATTTT. Translating it yields CASSRQGPDTDTQYF.

The chain recombines TRBV5-4 with TRBJ1-2, with a possible D match to TRBD1 (5 bases). Germline-derived CDR1 and CDR2 are SGHNT and YYREEE (reference sequence). The CDR3 sequence is 14 residues long. V was pared by 0 bases and J by 2 bases, with 8 bases between. CDR3: CASSLGQQNYGYTF. CDR3 coding DNA: TGTGCCAGCAGCTTGGGACAGCAAAACTATGGCTACACCTTC.

This clone was observed a handful of times. The CDR3 region is CASSLAGREETEAFF. The CDR3 region has the DNA TGCGCCAGCAGCTTGGCTGGCAGGGAAGAAACTGAAGCTTTCTTT. This sequence joins TRBV5-1 and TRBJ1-1; TRBD1 is a possible D gene (5 bases). The germline gives CDR1 SGHRS, CDR2 YFSETQ. This CDR3 has 15 residues. V was shortened by 0 bases and J by 5 bases, with 14 bases between the two germline ends.

V and J are TRBV10-3 and TRBJ2-1; D is possibly TRBD1 or TRBD2 (7 bases each). Germline V gene lookup returns CDR1 ENHRY and CDR2 SYGVKD. This CDR3 has 14 residues. Trimming took off 11 bases at V and 9 bases at J, with 23 bases between the two ends. The CDR3 protein is CASGTGQGEGEQFF. CDR3 in DNA: TGTGCCTCCGGGACTGGCCAGGGGGAGGGTGAGCAGTTCTTC.

This clone has just a few counts. J is TRBJ2-6 and V is TRBV1; TRBD1, the table's D call, lacks a check against the DNA. TRBV1 counts as a pseudogene. The CDR3 consists of 17 residues. The CDR3 bases are TGCACCAGCAGCCAAGTATCAGGGGGCCCAGGGGCCAACGTCCTGACTTTC. Translated, it gives CTSSQVSGGPGANVLTF.

At least ten counts were recorded for this clone. This chain joins TRBV7-9 and TRBJ2-5; the D gene is possibly TRBD2 (6 bases). The V gene's germline CDR1 is SEHNR and CDR2 FQNEAQ (reference sequence). The V gene lost 5 bases and the J gene lost 2 bases, with 18 bases spanning the gap. This CDR3 has 16 residues. DNA of the CDR3: TGTGCCAGCAGCCTCGTTTCCGGACTACCTCAAGAGACCCAGTACTTC. Translation gives CASSLVSGLPQETQYF.

This clone was seen only a few times. The gene calls are TRBV7-9 and TRBJ2-5; D may be TRBD1 (8 bases). The V end lost 5 bases, the J end lost 5 bases, and 15 bases lay between the germline ends. Per germline, CDR1 SEHNR and CDR2 FQNEAQ (reference sequence). CDR3 length: 14 amino acids. In DNA, the CDR3 is TGTGCCAGCAGCCCCGGACAGGGAGGGGAGACCCAGTACTTC. The encoded protein is CASSPGQGGETQYF.

V usage is TRBV28 and J usage is TRBJ1-2; D is perhaps TRBD1 (6 bases). The CDR3 spans 16 residues. The V gene's germline CDR1 is MDHEN and CDR2 SYDVKM. Trimming removed 5 bases from V and 1 base from J, with 17 bases in between. The CDR3 loop reads CASSLTTDRINYGYTF. CDR3 sequence (DNA): TGTGCCAGCAGTCTAACTACTGACAGGATTAACTATGGCTACACCTTC.